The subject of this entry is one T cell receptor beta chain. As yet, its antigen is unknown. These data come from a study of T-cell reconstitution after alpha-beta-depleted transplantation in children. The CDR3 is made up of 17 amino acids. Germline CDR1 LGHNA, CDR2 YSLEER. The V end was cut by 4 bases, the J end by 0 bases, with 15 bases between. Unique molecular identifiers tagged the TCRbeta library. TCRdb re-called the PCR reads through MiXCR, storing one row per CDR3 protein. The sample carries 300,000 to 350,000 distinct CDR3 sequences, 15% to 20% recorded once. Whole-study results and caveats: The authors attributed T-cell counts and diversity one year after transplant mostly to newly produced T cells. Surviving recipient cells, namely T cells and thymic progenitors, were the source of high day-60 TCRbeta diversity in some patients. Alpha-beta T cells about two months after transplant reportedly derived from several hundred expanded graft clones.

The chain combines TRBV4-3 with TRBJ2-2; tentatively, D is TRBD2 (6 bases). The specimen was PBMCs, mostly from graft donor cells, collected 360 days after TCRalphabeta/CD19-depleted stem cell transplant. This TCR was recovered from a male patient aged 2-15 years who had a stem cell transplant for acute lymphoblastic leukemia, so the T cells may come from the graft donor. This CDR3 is CASSPPSGVSNTGELFF. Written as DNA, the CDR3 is TGCGCCAGCAGCCCCCCTTCGGGGGTCTCGAACACCGGGGAGCTGTTTTTT.